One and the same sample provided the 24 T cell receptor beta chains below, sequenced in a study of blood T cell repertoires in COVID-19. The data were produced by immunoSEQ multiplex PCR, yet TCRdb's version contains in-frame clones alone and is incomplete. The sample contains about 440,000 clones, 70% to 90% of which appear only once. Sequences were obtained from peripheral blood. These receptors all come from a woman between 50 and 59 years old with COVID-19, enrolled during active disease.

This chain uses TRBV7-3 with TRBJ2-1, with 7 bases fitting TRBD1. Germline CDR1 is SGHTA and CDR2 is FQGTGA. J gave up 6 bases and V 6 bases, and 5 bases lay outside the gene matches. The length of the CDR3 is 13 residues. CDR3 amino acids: CASSGNRGNEQFF. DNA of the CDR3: TGTGCCAGCAGTGGGAACAGGGGCAATGAGCAGTTCTTC.

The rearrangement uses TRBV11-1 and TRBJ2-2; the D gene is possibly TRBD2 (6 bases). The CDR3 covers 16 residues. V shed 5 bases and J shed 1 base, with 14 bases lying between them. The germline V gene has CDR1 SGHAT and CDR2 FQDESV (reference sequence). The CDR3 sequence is CASSLNRGENTGELFF. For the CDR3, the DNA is TGTGCCAGCAGCCTAAACCGCGGGGAGAACACCGGGGAGCTGTTTTTT.

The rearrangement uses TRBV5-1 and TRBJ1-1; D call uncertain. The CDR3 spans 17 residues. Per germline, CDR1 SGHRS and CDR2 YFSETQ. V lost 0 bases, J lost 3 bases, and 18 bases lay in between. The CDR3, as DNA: TGCGCCAGCAGCTTGGACGGCAGGCTTACTAGAGACACTGAAGCTTTCTTT. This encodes CASSLDGRLTRDTEAFF.

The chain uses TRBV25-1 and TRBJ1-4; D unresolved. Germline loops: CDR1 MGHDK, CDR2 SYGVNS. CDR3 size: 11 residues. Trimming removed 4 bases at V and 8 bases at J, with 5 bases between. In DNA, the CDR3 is TGTGCCAGCAGTGCCAGGGAAAAACTGTTTTTT. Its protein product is CASSAREKLFF. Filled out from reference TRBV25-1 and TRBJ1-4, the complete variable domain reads EADIYQTPRYLVIGTGKKITLECSQTMGHDKMYWYQQDPGMELHLIHYSYGVNSTEKGDLSSESTVSRIRTEHFPLTLESARPSHTSQYLCASSAREKLFFGSGTQLSVL.

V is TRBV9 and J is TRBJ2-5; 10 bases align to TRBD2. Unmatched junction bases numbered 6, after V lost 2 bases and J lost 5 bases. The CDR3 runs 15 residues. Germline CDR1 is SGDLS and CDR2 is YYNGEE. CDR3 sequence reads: CASSVKSGGAETQYF. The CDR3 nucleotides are TGTGCCAGCAGCGTTAAAAGCGGGGGGGCGGAGACCCAGTACTTC.

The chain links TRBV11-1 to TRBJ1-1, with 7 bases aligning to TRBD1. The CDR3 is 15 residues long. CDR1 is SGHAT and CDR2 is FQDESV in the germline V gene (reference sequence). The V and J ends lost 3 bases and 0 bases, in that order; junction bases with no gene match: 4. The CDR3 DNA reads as TGTGCCAGCAGCTTTCGACAGGGCCTGAACACTGAAGCTTTCTTT. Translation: CASSFRQGLNTEAFF.

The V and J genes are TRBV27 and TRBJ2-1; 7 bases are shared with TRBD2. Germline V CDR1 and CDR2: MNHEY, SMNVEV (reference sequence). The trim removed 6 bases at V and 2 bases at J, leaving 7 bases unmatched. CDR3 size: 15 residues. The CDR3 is CASSPFAGAYNEQFF. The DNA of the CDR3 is TGTGCCAGCAGCCCCTTTGCGGGGGCCTACAATGAGCAGTTCTTC.

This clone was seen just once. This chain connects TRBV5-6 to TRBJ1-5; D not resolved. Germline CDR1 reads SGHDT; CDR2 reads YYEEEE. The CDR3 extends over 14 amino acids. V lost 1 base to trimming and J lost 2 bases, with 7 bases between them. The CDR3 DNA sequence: TGTGCCAGCAGCTTGTACGGAGGCAATCAGCCCCAGCATTTT. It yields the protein CASSLYGGNQPQHF. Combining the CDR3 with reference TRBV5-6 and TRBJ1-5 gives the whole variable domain DAGVTQSPTHLIKTRGQQVTLRCSPKSGHDTVSWYQQALGQGPQFIFQYYEEEERQRGNFPDRFSGHQFPNYSSELNVNALLLGDSALYLCASSLYGGNQPQHFGDGTRLSIL.

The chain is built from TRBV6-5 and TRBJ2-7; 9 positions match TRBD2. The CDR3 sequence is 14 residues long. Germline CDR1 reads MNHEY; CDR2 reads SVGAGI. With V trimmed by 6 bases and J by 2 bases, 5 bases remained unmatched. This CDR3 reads CASRRGGRTYEQYF. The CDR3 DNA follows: TGTGCCAGCAGGCGGGGGGGGAGAACCTACGAGCAGTACTTC.

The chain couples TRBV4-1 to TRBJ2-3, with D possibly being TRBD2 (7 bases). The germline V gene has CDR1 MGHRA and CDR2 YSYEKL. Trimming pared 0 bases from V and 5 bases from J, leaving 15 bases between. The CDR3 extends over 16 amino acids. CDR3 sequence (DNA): TGCGCCAGCAGCCAAGAACCCGGGGGCGGGGGAGATACGCAGTATTTT. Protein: CASSQEPGGGGDTQYF.

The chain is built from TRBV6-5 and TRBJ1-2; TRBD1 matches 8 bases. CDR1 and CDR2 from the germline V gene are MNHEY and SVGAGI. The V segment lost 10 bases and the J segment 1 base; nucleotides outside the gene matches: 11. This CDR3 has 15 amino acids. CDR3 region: CATTTGQGGNYGYTF. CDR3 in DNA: TGTGCCACCACTACCGGACAGGGTGGTAACTATGGCTACACCTTC.

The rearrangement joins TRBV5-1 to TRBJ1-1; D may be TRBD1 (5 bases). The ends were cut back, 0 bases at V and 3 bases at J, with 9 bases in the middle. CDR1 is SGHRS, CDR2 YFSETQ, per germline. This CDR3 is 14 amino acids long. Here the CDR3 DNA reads TGCGCCAGCAGCTTGGCAGGGAAGGACACTGAAGCTTTCTTT. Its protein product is CASSLAGKDTEAFF.

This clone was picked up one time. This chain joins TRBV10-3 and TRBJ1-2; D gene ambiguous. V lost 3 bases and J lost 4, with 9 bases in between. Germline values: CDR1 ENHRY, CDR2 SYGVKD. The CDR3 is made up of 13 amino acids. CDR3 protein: CAISDPGIYGYTF. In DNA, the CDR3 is TGTGCCATCAGTGACCCGGGGATCTATGGCTACACCTTC.

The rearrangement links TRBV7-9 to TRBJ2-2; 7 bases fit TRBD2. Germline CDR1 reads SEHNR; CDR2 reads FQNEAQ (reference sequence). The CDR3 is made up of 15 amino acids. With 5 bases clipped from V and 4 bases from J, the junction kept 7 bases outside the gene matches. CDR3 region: CASSGRPGGTGELFF. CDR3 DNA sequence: TGTGCCAGCAGCGGCAGACCGGGGGGCACCGGGGAGCTGTTTTTT.

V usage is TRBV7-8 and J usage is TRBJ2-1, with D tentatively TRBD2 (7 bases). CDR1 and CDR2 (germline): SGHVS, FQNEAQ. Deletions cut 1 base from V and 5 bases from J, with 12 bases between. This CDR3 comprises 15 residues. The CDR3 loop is CASSLEAGAHNEQFF. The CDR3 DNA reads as TGTGCCAGCAGCTTAGAGGCGGGGGCTCACAATGAGCAGTTCTTC.

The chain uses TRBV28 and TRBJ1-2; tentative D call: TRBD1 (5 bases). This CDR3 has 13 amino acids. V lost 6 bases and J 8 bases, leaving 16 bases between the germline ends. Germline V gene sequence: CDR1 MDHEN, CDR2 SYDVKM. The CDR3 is CASSQVGGIGYTF. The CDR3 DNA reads TGTGCCAGCAGCCAGGTGGGGGGGATCGGCTACACCTTC.

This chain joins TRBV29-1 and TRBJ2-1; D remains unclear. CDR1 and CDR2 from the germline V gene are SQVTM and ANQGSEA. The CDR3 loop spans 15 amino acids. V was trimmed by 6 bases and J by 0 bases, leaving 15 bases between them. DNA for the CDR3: TGCAGCGTGGGCACTTCAACGAGCTCCTACAATGAGCAGTTCTTC. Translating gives CSVGTSTSSYNEQFF.

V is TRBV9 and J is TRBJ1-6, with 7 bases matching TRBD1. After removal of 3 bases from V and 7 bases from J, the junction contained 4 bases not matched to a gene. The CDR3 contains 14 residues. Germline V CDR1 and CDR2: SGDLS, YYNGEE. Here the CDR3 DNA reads TGTGCCAGCAGCGAGACAGGGAGCAATTCACCCCTCCACTTT. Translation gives CASSETGSNSPLHF. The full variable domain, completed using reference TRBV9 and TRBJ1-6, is DSGVTQTPKHLITATGQRVTLRCSPRSGDLSVYWYQQSLDQGLQFLIQYYNGEERAKGNILERFSAQQFPDLHSELNLSSLELGDSALYFCASSETGSNSPLHFGNGTRLTVT.

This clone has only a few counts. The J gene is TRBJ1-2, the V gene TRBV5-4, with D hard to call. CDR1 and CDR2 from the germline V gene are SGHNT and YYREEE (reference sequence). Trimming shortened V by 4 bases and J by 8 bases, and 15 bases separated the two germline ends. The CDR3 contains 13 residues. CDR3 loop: CASSPRRAHGYTF. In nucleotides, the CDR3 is TGTGCCAGCAGCCCGAGGAGGGCGCACGGCTACACCTTC.

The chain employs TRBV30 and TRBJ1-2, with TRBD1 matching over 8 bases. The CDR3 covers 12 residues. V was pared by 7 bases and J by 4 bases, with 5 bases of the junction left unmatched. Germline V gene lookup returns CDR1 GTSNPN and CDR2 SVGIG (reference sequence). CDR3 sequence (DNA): TGTGCCTTAACAGGGGGACCCTATGGCTACACCTTC. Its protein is CALTGGPYGYTF.

CDR3 in DNA: TGTGCCAGCAGCCGACAACGCTCTGGGGCCAACGTCCTGACTTTC. It translates to CASSRQRSGANVLTF. This rearrangement joins TRBV6-5 to TRBJ2-6; D gene unclear. Germline V CDR1 and CDR2: MNHEY, SVGAGI. V lost 6 bases to trimming and J lost 0 bases, with 9 bases between them. The CDR3 is made up of 15 amino acids.

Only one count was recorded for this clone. Here the CDR3 reads CASSSGQGTYGYTF. The CDR3 region has the DNA TGTGCCAGCAGCTCAGGACAGGGGACCTATGGCTACACCTTC. The V gene is TRBV13, the J gene TRBJ1-2; 9 nucleotides align to TRBD1. CDR1 and CDR2 (germline): PRHDT, FYEKMQ (reference sequence). V lost 4 bases and J lost 4; bases outside the gene matches: 4. CDR3 length: 14 amino acids.

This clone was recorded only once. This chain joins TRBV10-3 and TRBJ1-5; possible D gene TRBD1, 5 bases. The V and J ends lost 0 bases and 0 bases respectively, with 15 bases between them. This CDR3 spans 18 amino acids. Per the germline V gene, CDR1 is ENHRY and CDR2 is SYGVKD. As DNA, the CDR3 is TGTGCCATCAGTGAGTCCCTCGGGGGACCGGATAGCAATCAGCCCCAGCATTTT. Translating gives CAISESLGGPDSNQPQHF.

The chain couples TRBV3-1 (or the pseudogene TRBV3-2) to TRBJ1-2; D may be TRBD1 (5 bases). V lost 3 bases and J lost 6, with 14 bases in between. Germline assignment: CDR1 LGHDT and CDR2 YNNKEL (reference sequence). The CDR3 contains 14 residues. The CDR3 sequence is CASSHIRGGDGYTF. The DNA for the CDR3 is TGTGCCAGCAGCCATATCCGGGGGGGAGATGGCTACACCTTC.